The text below deals with one T cell receptor beta chain. The antigen is undetermined. This entry belongs to a study of cytomegalovirus exposure and HLA in healthy donors. The study, taken as a whole, reports: High specificity and sensitivity for cytomegalovirus status were reported for the classifier. In vitro testing confirmed a few CMV-associated chains as specific for CMV antigens.

The CDR3 runs 13 residues. Looked up from germline, CDR1 is SNHLY and CDR2 is FYNNEI. V shed 2 bases and J shed 4 bases, with 8 bases lying between them. Generated by immunoSEQ multiplex PCR, the TCRdb table keeps only in-frame clones and is missing some. The data hold tens of thousands of clones, with roughly 91% observed a single time. The donors were part of the approximately 130-subject validation cohort, which stood apart from the roughly 670-subject first cohort. The chain couples TRBV2 to TRBJ1-1; D unresolved. This TCR was recovered from a man aged 18-30 years in good health and CMV-seronegative. The sequencing input was PBMCs. CDR3 in amino acids: CASSEREGTEAFF. The DNA of the CDR3 is TGTGCCAGCAGTGAAAGGGAGGGCACTGAAGCTTTCTTT.